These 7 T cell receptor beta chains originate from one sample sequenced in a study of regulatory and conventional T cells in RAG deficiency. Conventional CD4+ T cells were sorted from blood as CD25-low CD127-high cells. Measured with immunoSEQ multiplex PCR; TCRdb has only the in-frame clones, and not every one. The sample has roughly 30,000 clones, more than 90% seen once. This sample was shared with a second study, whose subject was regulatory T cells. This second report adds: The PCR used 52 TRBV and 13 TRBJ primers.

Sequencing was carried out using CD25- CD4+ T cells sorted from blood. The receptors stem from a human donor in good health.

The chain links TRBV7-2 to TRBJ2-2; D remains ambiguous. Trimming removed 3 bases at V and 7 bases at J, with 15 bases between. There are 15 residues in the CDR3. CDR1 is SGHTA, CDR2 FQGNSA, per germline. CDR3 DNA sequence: TGTGCCAGCAGCTTTAGCTTCTTGACGGGCGGGGAGCTGTTTTTT. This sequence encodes CASSFSFLTGGELFF. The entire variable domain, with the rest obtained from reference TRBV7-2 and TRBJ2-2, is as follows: GAGVSQSPSNKVTEKGKDVELRCDPISGHTALYWYRQSLGQGLEFLIYFQGNSAPDKSGLPSDRFSAERTGGSVSTLTIQRTQQEDSAVYLCASSFSFLTGGELFFGEGSRLTVL.

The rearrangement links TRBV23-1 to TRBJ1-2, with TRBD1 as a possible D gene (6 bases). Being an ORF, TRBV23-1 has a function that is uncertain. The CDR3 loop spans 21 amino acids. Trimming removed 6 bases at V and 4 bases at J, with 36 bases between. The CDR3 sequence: CASRLGETTVSPTGWFYGYTF. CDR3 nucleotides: TGCGCCAGCAGGCTGGGCGAGACAACGGTGAGCCCGACAGGATGGTTCTATGGCTACACCTTC.

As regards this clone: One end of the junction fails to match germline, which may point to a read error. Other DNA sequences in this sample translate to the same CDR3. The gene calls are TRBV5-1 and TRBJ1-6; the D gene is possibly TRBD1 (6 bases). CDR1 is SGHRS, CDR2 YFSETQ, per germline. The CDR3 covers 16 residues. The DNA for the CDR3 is TGCGCCAGCAGCTCCGTAGGAAGTGGACAGAATTCCCCCCTCCACTTT. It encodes CASSSVGSGQNSPLHF.

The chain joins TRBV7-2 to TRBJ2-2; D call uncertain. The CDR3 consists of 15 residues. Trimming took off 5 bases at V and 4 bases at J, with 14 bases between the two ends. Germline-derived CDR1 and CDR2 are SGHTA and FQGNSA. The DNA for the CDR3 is TGTGCCAGCAGCCCAGACATGTTTCCCACCGGGGAGCTGTTTTTT. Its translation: CASSPDMFPTGELFF.

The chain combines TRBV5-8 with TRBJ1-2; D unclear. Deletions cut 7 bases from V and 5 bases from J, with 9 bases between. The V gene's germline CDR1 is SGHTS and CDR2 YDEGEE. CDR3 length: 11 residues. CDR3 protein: CASRREYGYTF. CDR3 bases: TGTGCCAGCCGCCGAGAATATGGCTACACCTTC. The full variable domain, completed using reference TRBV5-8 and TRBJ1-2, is EAGVTQSPTHLIKTRGQQATLRCSPISGHTSVYWYQQALGLGLQFLLWYDEGEERNRGNFPPRFSGRQFPNYSSELNVNALELEDSALYLCASRREYGYTFGSGTRLTVV.

CDR3 DNA: TGTGCCAGCAGCTTAAGGTGGGGACTAGGGACAGATACGCAGTATTTT. This codes for CASSLRWGLGTDTQYF. V gene TRBV7-2 combines with J gene TRBJ2-3; 8 positions agree with TRBD2. V lost 2 bases, J lost 3 bases, and 7 bases stayed unmatched. The CDR3 is made up of 16 amino acids. From germline, CDR1 is SGHTA and CDR2 FQGNSA.

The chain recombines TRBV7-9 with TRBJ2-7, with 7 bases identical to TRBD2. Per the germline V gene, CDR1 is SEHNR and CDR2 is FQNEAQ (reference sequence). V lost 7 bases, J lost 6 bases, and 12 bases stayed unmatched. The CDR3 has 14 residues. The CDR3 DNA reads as TGTGCCAGCAACGCTGGGGGGGAACCGTCCGAGCAGTACTTC. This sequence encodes CASNAGGEPSEQYF.